These 15 T cell receptor beta chains were sequenced from one sample in a study of immune heterogeneity within non-small cell lung tumors. For the TCR beta CDR3, multiplex PCR with 32 V and 13 J primers performed the amplification. TCRdb independently ran MiXCR on the multiplex PCR reads; one entry per CDR3 protein. This sample has 14,000 to 15,000 distinct CDR3 sequences, with approximately 30% found just once. TCRs were amplified from roughly 600 ng gDNA of bulk tumor per sample. Biopsies, several per primary tumor and spaced far apart, were collected during surgery. Enrolled individuals presented with untreated, newly diagnosed non-small cell lung cancer and received curative surgery. Sequencing used lung tumor tissue. These receptors came from a man between 35 and 55 years old with non-small cell lung cancer.

Within the sample, this clonotype is medium-sized. V is TRBV4-2 and J is TRBJ2-7, with D possibly matching TRBD1 (5 bases). CDR1 is LGHNA, CDR2 YNFKEQ, per germline. The germline V and J ends were trimmed by 0 bases and 2 bases, with 8 bases remaining between them. The CDR3 is made up of 14 amino acids. The CDR3 region is CASSQELQAYEQYF. The CDR3 nucleotides read TGTGCCAGCAGCCAAGAACTACAGGCCTACGAGCAGTACTTC.

The sample holds many counts of this clonotype. The gene calls are TRBV15 and TRBJ2-4, with D unresolved. CDR1 is LNHNV, CDR2 YYDKDF, per germline (reference sequence). V lost 0 bases and J 0 bases, leaving 12 bases between the germline ends. The CDR3 covers 17 residues. CDR3 amino acids: CATSRDRVGLAKNIQYF. CDR3 nucleotides: TGTGCCACCAGCAGAGACCGAGTTGGGCTAGCCAAAAACATTCAGTACTTC.

In its sample, this clonotype was seen many times. This rearrangement joins TRBV5-1 to TRBJ2-1, with TRBD2 identical over 10 bases. This CDR3 spans 17 amino acids. Losses at the gene ends were 0 bases for V and 6 bases for J; bases not matched to a gene: 9. Germline V gene lookup returns CDR1 SGHRS and CDR2 YFSETQ. For the CDR3, the DNA is TGCGCCAGCAGCTTGGCCCAGACTAGCGGGCCTGTCAATGAGCAGTTCTTC. It is translated as CASSLAQTSGPVNEQFF.

Remarks on this clonotype: One base away lies a much larger clone, so this may be a sequencing read error. This chain connects TRBV12-3 or TRBV12-4 to TRBJ1-2; D unresolved. Trimming pared 6 bases from V and 2 bases from J, leaving 13 bases between. The CDR3 runs to 14 residues. DNA of the CDR3: TGTGCCAGCAGCAATCAGGTGGCGAACTATGGCTACACCTTC. It codes for CASSNQVANYGYTF.

This clonotype is medium-sized in the sample. The V and J genes are TRBV20-1 and TRBJ2-7; D unresolved. CDR1 is DFQATT and CDR2 is SNEGSKA in the germline V gene (reference sequence). V lost 3 bases and J lost 2, with 8 bases in between. CDR3 length equals 12 residues. The CDR3: CSASQEAYEQYF. The CDR3 DNA sequence: TGCAGTGCTAGCCAAGAAGCCTACGAGCAGTACTTC.

This clonotype was detected ten times or more. The chain employs TRBV19 and TRBJ2-3; D call uncertain. Germline assignment: CDR1 LNHDA and CDR2 SQIVND (reference sequence). The CDR3 sequence is 13 residues long. The V gene lost 3 bases and the J gene lost 1 base, with 5 bases spanning the gap. As DNA, the CDR3 is TGTGCCAGTAGTATTGGACGCACAGATACGCAGTATTTT. This encodes CASSIGRTDTQYF.

This chain joins TRBV3-1 and TRBJ2-1; possibly TRBD1 for D (6 bases). V was clipped by 2 bases and J by 5 bases, with 19 bases between them. The CDR3 covers 17 residues. The germline V gene encodes CDR1 LGHDT and CDR2 YNNKEL (reference sequence). The CDR3 DNA reads TGTGCCAGCAGCCAACCAAACCCAGGGGTCTGGAACAATGAGCAGTTCTTC. It is translated as CASSQPNPGVWNNEQFF.

For this clonotype: Being one base from a much bigger clone, this may be a read error. This chain joins TRBV11-3 and TRBJ2-2; D might be TRBD2 (6 bases). The CDR3 is 15 residues long. Germline V gene sequence: CDR1 SGHNT, CDR2 YENEEA. The DNA for the CDR3 is TGTGCCAGCAACTTAGTCGGGAGTTACACCGGGGAGCTGTTTTTT. It encodes CASNLVGSYTGELFF.

Judged by abundance, this clonotype is medium-sized. The chain joins TRBV6-4 to TRBJ2-3; no clear D gene. Germline CDR1 MRHNA, CDR2 SNTAGT. The V gene lost 3 bases and the J gene lost 0 bases, with 4 bases spanning the gap. This CDR3 is 13 amino acids long. The CDR3 nucleotides read TGTGCCAGCAGTGAATTAAGCACAGATACGCAGTATTTT. This translates into CASSELSTDTQYF.

This clonotype was seen just once. The rearrangement uses TRBV27 and TRBJ2-5; 7 nucleotides align to TRBD1. This CDR3 contains 15 residues. CDR1 is MNHEY and CDR2 is SMNVEV in the germline V gene (reference sequence). The V segment lost 6 bases and the J segment 4 bases; nucleotides outside the gene matches: 11. CDR3 protein: CASRFLYRGPETQYF. Written as DNA, the CDR3 is TGTGCCAGCAGGTTTCTGTACAGGGGACCAGAGACCCAGTACTTC.

The chain has TRBV5-1 and TRBJ1-1, with D unresolved. This CDR3 has 13 residues. Germline values: CDR1 SGHRS, CDR2 YFSETQ. The V end lost 4 bases, the J end lost 5 bases, and 12 bases lay between the germline ends. CDR3 nucleotides: TGCGCCAGCAGCGTCCGGGATCCTACTGAAGCTTTCTTT. It specifies CASSVRDPTEAFF.

This clonotype has a count of ten or more. This chain uses TRBV19 with TRBJ2-3; 12 positions agree with TRBD2. The CDR3 spans 18 residues. Germline values: CDR1 LNHDA, CDR2 SQIVND (reference sequence). V shed 3 bases, J shed 1 base, and the junction held 8 bases outside the gene matches. In nucleotides, the CDR3 is TGTGCCAGTAGTATGGGCCTAGCGGGAGGGGGAGGCACAGATACGCAGTATTTT. This codes for CASSMGLAGGGGTDTQYF.

Regarding this clonotype: This may stem from a read error, because a much larger clone lies one nucleotide away. This rearrangement joins TRBV6-5 to TRBJ1-3; D not resolved. CDR1 MNHEY and CDR2 SVGAGI come from the germline V gene. V lost 2 bases, J lost 0 bases, and 11 bases lay in between. This CDR3 is 16 amino acids long. Written as DNA, the CDR3 is TGTGCCAGCAGTTACGAGGTCAGCCCCTCTGGAAACACCATATATTTT. Its protein is CASSYEVSPSGNTIYF.

This sequence joins TRBV7-2 and TRBJ2-5, with a possible D match to TRBD2 (5 bases). CDR3 length: 14 residues. Germline V gives CDR1 SGHTA, CDR2 FQGNSA. Trimming shortened V by 3 bases and J by 5 bases, and 13 bases separated the two germline ends. The CDR3 reads CASSFGRRAETQYF. The CDR3 coding sequence is TGTGCCAGCAGCTTTGGTCGGCGGGCTGAGACCCAGTACTTC.

This clonotype is medium-sized by share. V is TRBV7-8 and J is TRBJ2-7; D unclear. Trimming left V 3 bases short and J 6 bases short, with 9 bases between. The CDR3 consists of 12 residues. CDR1 is SGHVS, CDR2 FQNEAQ, per germline. For the CDR3, the DNA is TGTGCCAGCAGCTTTTACAGTGCCGAGCAGTACTTC. This encodes CASSFYSAEQYF. The whole variable domain, filled in from reference TRBV7-8 and TRBJ2-7, reads GAGVSQSPRYKVAKRGQDVALRCDPISGHVSLFWYQQALGQGPEFLTYFQNEAQLDKSGLPSDRFFAERPEGSVSTLKIQRTQQEDSAVYLCASSFYSAEQYFGPGTRLTVT.